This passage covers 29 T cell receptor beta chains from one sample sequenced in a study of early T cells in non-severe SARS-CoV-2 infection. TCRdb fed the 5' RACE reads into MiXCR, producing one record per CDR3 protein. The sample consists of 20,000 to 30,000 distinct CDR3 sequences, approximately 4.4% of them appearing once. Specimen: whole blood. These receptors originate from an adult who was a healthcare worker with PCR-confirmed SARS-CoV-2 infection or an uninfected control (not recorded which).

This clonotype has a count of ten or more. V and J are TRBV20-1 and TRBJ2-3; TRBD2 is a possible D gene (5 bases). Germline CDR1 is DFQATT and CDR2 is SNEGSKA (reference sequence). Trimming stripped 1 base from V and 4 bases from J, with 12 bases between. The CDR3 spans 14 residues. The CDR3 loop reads CSARAGSGADTQYF. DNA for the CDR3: TGCAGTGCTAGAGCGGGATCCGGGGCAGATACGCAGTATTTT.

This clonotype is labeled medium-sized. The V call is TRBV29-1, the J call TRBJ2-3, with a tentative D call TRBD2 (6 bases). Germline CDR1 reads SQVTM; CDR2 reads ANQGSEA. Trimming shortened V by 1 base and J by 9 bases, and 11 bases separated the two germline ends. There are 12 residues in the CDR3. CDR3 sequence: CSVEAGVTTQYF. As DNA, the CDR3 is TGCAGCGTTGAAGCGGGGGTCACAACGCAGTATTTT.

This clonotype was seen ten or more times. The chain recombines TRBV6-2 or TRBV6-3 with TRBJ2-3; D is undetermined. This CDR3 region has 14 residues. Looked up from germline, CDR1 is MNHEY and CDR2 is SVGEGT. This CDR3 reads CPLVVYYGTDTQYF. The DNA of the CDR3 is TGTCCTCTAGTAGTATACTATGGCACAGATACGCAGTATTTT.

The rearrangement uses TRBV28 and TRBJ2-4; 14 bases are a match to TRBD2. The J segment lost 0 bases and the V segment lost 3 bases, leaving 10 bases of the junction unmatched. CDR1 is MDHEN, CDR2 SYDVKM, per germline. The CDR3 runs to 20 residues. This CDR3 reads CASSFLYGTSGSVAKNIQYF. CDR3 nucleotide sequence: TGTGCCAGCAGTTTCCTGTACGGGACTAGCGGGAGTGTAGCCAAAAACATTCAGTACTTC.

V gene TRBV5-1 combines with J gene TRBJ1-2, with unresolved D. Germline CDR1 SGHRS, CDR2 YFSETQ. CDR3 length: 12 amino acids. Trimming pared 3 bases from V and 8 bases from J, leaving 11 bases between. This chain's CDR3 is CASSSDGLGYTF. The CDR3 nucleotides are TGCGCCAGCAGCTCGGACGGTTTAGGCTACACCTTC.

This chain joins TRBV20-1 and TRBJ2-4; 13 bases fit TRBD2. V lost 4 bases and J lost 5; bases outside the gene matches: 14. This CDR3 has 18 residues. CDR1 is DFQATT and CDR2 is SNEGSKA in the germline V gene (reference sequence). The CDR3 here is CSAKTPGLAGMGENIQYF. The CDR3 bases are TGCAGTGCTAAGACCCCGGGACTAGCGGGGATGGGGGAAAACATTCAGTACTTC.

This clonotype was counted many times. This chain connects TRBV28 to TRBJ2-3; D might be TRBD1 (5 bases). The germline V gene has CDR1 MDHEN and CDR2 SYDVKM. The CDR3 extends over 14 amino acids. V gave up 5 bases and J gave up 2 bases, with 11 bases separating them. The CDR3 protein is CASSGAPATDTQYF. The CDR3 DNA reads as TGTGCCAGCAGTGGGGCCCCGGCCACAGATACGCAGTATTTT.

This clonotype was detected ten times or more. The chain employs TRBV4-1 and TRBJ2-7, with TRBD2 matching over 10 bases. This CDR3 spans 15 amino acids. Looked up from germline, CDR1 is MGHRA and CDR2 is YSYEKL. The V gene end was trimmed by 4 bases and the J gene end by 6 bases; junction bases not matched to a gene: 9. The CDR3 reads CASSPQHGLAVEQYF. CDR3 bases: TGCGCCAGCAGCCCCCAACACGGACTAGCGGTCGAGCAGTACTTC.

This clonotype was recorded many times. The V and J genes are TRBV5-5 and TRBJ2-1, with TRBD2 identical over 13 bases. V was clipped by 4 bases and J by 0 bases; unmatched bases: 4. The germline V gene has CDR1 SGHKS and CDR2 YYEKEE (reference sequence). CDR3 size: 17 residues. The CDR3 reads CASSIWTSGSSYNEQFF. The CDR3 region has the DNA TGTGCCAGCAGCATTTGGACTAGCGGGAGCTCCTACAATGAGCAGTTCTTC.

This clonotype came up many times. The CDR3 loop reads CASSRTFGTGWETQYF. The CDR3 DNA is TGCGCCAGCAGCCGGACGTTCGGGACAGGGTGGGAGACCCAGTACTTC. This sequence joins TRBV4-1 and TRBJ2-5; 9 positions agree with TRBD1. V lost 4 bases and J lost 5; bases outside the gene matches: 11. CDR1 and CDR2 from the germline V gene are MGHRA and YSYEKL. The CDR3 spans 16 residues.

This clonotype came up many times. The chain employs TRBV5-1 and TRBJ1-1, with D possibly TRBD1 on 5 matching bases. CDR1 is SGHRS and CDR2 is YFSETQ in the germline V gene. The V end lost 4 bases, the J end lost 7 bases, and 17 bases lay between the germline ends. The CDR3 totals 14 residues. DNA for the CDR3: TGCGCCAGCAGCCCCCCCGCCGCGGGGGTTGAAGCTTTCTTT. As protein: CASSPPAAGVEAFF.

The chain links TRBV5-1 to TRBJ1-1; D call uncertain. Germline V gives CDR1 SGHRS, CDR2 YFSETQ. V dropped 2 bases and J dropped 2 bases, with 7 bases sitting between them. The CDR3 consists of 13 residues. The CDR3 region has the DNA TGCGCCAGCAGCTTCCAGGTAAACACTGAAGCTTTCTTT. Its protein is CASSFQVNTEAFF.

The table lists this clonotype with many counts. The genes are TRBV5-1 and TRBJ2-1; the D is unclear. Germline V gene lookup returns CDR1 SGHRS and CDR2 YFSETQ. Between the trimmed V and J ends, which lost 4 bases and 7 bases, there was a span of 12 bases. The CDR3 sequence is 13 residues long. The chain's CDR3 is CASSGSLINEQFF. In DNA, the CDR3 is TGCGCCAGCAGCGGCTCTTTGATTAATGAGCAGTTCTTC.

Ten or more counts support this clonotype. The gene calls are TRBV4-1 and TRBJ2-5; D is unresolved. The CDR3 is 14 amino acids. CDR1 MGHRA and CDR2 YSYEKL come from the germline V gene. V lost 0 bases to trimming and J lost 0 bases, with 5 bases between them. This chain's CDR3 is CASSQDRNQETQYF. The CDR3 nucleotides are TGCGCCAGCAGCCAAGACAGAAACCAAGAGACCCAGTACTTC.

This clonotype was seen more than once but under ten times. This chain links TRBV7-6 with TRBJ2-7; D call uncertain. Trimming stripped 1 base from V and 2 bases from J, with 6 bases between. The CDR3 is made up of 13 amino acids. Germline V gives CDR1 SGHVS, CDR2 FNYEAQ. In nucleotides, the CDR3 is TGTGCCAGCAGCTTAGGTGCACCCTACGAGCAGTACTTC. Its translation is CASSLGAPYEQYF. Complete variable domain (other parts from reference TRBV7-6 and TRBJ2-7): GAGVSQSPRYKVTKRGQDVALRCDPISGHVSLYWYRQALGQGPEFLTYFNYEAQQDKSGLPNDRFSAERPEGSISTLTIQRTEQRDSAMYRCASSLGAPYEQYFGPGTRLTVT.

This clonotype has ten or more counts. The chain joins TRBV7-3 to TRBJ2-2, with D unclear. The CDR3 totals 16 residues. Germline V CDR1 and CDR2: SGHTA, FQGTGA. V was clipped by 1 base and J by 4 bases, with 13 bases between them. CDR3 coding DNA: TGTGCCAGCAGCTTAAGTCGGGCGGAAAGCACCGGGGAGCTGTTTTTT. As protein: CASSLSRAESTGELFF.

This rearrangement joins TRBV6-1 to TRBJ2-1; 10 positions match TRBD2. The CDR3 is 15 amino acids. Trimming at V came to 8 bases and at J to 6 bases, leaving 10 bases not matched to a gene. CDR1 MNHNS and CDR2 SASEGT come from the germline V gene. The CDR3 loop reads CASAPGASGSNEQFF. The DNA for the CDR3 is TGTGCCAGCGCCCCCGGGGCTAGCGGGAGCAATGAGCAGTTCTTC.

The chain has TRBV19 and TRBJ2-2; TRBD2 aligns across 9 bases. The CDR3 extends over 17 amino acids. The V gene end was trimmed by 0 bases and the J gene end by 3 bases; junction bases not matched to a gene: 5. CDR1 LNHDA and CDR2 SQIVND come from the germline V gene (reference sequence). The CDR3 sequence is CASSIDRLAGHTGELFF. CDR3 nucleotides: TGTGCCAGTAGTATAGACCGGCTAGCGGGGCACACCGGGGAGCTGTTTTTT.

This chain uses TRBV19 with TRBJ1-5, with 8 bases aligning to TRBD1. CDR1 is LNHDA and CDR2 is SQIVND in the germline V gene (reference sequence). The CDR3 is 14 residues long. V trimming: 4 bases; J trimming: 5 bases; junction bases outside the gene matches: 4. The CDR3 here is CASSTGTGYQPQHF. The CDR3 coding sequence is TGTGCCAGTAGTACGGGGACAGGCTATCAGCCCCAGCATTTT. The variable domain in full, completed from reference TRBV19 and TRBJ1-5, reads DGGITQSPKYLFRKEGQNVTLSCEQNLNHDAMYWYRQDPGQGLRLIYYSQIVNDFQKGDIAEGYSVSREKKESFPLTVTSAQKNPTAFYLCASSTGTGYQPQHFGDGTRLSIL.

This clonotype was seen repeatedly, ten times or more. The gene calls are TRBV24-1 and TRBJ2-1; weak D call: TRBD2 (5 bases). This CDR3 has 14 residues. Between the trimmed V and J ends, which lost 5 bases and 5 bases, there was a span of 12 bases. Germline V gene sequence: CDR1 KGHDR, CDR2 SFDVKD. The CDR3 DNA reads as TGTGCCACCAGTGGCACGGGAAGAAACAATGAGCAGTTCTTC. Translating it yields CATSGTGRNNEQFF.

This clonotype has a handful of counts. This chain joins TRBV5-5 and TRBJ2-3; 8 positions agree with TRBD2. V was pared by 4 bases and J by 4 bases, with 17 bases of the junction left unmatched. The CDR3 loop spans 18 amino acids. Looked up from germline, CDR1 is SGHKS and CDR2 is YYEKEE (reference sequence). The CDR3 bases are TGTGCCAGCAGCGGTAGCGGGACCTGGTCTGAGAGCCCAGATACGCAGTATTTT. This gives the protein CASSGSGTWSESPDTQYF.

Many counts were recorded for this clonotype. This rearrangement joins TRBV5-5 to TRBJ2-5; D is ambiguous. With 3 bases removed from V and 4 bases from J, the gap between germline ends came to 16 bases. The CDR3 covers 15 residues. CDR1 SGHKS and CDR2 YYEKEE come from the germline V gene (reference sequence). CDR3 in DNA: TGTGCCAGCAGCTCCGGACCCCTTCTATCAGAGACCCAGTACTTC. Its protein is CASSSGPLLSETQYF.

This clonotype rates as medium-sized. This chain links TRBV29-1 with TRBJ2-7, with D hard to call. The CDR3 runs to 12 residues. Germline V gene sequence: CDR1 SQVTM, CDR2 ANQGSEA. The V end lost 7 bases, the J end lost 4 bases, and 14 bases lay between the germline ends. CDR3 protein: CSASTLGYEQYF. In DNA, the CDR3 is TGCAGCGCTAGTACATTGGGGTACGAGCAGTACTTC.

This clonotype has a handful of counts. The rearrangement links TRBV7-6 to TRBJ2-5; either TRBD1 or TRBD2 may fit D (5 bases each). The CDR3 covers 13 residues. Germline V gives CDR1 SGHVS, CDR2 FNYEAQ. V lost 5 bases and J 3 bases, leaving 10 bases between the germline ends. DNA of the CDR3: TGTGCCAGCAGCGGGACCGGGGAAGAGACCCAGTACTTC. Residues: CASSGTGEETQYF.

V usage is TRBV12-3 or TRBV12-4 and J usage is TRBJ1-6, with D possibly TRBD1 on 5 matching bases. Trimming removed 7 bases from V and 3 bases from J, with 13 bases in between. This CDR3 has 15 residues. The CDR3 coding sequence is TGTGCCAGCACCGCAGGCAGGGTCTATAATTCACCCCTCCACTTT. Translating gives CASTAGRVYNSPLHF.

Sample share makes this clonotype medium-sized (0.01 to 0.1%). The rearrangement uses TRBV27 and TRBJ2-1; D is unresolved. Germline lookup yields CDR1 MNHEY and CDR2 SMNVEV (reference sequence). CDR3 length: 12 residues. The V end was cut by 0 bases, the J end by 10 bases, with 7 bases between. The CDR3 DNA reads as TGTGCCAGCAGTTTATCCCGACAAGAGCAGTTCTTC. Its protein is CASSLSRQEQFF.

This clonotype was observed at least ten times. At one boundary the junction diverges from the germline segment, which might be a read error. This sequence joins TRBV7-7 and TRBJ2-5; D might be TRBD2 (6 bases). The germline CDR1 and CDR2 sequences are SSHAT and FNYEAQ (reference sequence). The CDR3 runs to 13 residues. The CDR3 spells CASSSGLQETQYF. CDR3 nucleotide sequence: TGTGCTAGCAGCTCGGGACTCCAAGAGACCCAGTACTTC.

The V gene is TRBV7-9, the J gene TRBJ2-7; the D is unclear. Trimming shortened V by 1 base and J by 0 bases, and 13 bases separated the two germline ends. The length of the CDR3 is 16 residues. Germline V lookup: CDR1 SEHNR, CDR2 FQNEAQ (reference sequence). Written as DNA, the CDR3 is TGTGCCAGCAGCTTAGATAACAGCTTGAGCTCCTACGAGCAGTACTTC. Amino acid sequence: CASSLDNSLSSYEQYF.

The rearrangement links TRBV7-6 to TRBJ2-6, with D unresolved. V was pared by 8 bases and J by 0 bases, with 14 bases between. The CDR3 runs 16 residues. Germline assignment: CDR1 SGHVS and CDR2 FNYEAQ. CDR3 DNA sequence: TGTGCCAGCTCGGACGGAGTATACTCTGGGGCCAACGTCCTGACTTTC. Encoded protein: CASSDGVYSGANVLTF.